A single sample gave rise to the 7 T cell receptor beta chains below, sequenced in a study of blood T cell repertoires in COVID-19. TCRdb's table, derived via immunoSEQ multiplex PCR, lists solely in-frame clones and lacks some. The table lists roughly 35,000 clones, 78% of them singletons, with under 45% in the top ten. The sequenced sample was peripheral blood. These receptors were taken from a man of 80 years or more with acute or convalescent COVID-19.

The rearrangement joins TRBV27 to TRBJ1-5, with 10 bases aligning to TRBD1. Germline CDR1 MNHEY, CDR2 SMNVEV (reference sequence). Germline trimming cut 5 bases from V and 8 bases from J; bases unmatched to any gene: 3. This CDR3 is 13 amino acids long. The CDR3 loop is CASSDRGREPQHF. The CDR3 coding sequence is TGTGCCAGCAGTGACAGGGGGCGAGAGCCCCAGCATTTT.

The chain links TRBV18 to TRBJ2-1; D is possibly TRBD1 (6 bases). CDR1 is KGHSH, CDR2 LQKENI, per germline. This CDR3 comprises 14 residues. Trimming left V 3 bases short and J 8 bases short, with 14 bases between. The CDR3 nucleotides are TGTGCCAGCTCACCCAGGGGCGTTCTAGATGAGCAGTTCTTC. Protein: CASSPRGVLDEQFF. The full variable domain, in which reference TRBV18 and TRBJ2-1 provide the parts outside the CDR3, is NAGVMQNPRHLVRRRGQEARLRCSPMKGHSHVYWYRQLPEEGLKFMVYLQKENIIDESGMPKERFSAEFPKEGPSILRIQQVVRGDSAAYFCASSPRGVLDEQFFGPGTRLTVL.

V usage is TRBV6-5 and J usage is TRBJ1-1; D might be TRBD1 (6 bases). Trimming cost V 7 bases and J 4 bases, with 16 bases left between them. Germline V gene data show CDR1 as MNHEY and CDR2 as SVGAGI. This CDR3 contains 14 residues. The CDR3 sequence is CASTSLTGPTEAFF. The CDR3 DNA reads TGTGCCAGCACGTCTCTTACAGGGCCCACTGAAGCTTTCTTT.

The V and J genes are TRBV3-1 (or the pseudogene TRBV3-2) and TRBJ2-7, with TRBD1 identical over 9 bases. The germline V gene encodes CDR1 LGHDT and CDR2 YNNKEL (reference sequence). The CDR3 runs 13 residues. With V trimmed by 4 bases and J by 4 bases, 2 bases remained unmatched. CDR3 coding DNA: TGTGCCAGCAGCCGACAGGGGGGTTACGAGCAGTACTTC. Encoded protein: CASSRQGGYEQYF.

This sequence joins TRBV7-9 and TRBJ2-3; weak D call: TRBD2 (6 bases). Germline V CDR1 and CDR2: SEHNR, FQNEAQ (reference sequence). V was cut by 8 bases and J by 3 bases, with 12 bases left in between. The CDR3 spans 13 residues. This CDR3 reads CASAIGGTDTQYF. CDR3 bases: TGTGCCAGCGCGATTGGGGGGACAGATACGCAGTATTTT.

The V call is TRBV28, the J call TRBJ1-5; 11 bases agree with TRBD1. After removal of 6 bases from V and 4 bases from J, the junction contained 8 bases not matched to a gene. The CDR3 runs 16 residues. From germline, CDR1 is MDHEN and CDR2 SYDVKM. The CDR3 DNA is TGTGCCAGCAGGGAGGACAGGGGGCCTAGAAATCAGCCCCAGCATTTT. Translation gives CASREDRGPRNQPQHF.

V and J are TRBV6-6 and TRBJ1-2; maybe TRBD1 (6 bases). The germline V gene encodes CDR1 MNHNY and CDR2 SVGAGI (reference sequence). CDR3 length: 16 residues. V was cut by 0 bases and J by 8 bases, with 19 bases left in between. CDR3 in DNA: TGTGCCAGCAGTTACTCGTGGGACACCCTCGAGGGGGGCTACACCTTC. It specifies CASSYSWDTLEGGYTF.